This TCR beta chain was recovered during a study of regulatory T cells in long-lasting Graves disease. The authors built TCR beta libraries using iRepertoire HTBI primers and Arm-PCR of CDR3 regions. TCRdb re-derived calls from the multiplex PCR reads in MiXCR, one entry per CDR3 protein. The sample lists around 320,000 distinct CDR3 sequences; around 15% were seen once. Documented time point: newly diagnosed GD, antithyroid drugs for less than 3 months. The TCR library used RNA extracted from PBMCs. Under American Thyroid Association guidelines, Graves' disease was diagnosed. This clonotype was seen ten or more times. V lost 2 bases to trimming and J lost 0 bases, with 14 bases between them. The V gene's germline CDR1 is MNHEY and CDR2 SVGEGT. The length of the CDR3 is 17 residues. A further study also used this sample, focusing on T cells in Graves' hyperthyroidism and ophthalmopathy. As reported in that work: Primed by the HTBI set, a first-round RT-PCR was run on the TCR CDR3. Most clonotypes that expanded in the thyroid above 0.001 also showed up in blood.

This clonotype was obtained from a middle-aged man with Graves disease. The rearrangement uses TRBV6-2 or TRBV6-3 and TRBJ1-5, with D tentatively TRBD1 (5 bases). The specimen comprised peripheral blood mononuclear cells (PBMCs), sampled at new diagnosis, from a patient treated with antithyroid drugs. CDR3 region: CASSYRRGGYSNQPQHF. For the CDR3, the DNA is TGTGCCAGCAGTTACCGGAGGGGCGGGTATAGCAATCAGCCCCAGCATTTT.